These 3 T cell receptor beta chains share one sample of origin, sequenced in a study of blood T cell repertoires in COVID-19. Sequenced by immunoSEQ multiplex PCR; TCRdb stores in-frame clones only, minus some. The sample has 150,000 to 200,000 clones, roughly four fifths seen once; the top ten hold around 9.9%. Sequenced material: peripheral blood. These receptor sequences come from a human donor in a cohort sampled during active COVID-19.

With respect to this clone: Because it lacks the conserved phenylalanine or tryptophan at the end, this CDR3 is likely a read error. The limits of the CDR3 on the DNA are not certain, so only TCRdb's listed CDR3 is given. J is TRBJ1-3 and V is TRBV14. The CDR3 contains 12 residues when both ends are counted. Germline V gene data show CDR1 as SGHDN and CDR2 as FVKESK. The CDR3 spells CASSPRGLGPHA.

The chain has TRBV10-3 and TRBJ2-2, with 9 positions matching TRBD1. Germline trimming cut 10 bases from V and 6 bases from J; bases unmatched to any gene: 6. Germline CDR1 and CDR2: ENHRY and SYGVKD. This CDR3 has 13 residues. The CDR3 bases are TGTGCCACCCGGGACAGGGATCCCGGGGAGCTGTTTTTT. Amino acid sequence: CATRDRDPGELFF.

V and J are TRBV11-3 and TRBJ2-2, with TRBD1 matching over 7 bases. Germline CDR1 SGHNT, CDR2 YENEEA. The J segment lost 6 bases and the V segment lost 0 bases, leaving 7 bases of the junction unmatched. The CDR3 totals 16 residues. This chain's CDR3 is CASSLDGRGNSGELFF. The DNA of the CDR3 is TGTGCCAGCAGCTTAGATGGCAGGGGGAATTCCGGGGAGCTGTTTTTT.